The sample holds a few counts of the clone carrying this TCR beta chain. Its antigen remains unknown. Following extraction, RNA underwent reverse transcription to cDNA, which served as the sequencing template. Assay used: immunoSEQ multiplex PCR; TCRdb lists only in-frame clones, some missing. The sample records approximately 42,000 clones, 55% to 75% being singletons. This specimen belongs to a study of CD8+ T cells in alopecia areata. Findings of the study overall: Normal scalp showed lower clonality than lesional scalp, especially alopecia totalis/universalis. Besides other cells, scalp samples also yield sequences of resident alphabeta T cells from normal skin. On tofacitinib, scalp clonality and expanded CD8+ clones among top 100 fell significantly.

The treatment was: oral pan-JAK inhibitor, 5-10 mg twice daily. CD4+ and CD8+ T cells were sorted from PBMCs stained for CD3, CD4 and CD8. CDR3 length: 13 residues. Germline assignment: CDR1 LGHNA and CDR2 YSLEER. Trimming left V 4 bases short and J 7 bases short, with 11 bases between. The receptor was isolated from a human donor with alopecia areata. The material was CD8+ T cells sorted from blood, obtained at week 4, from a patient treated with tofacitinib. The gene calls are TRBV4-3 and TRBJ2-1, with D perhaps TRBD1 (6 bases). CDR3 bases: TGCGCCAGCAGCCGGGGGCTCGGGAATGAGCAGTTCTTC. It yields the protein CASSRGLGNEQFF.